This TCR beta chain was documented in a study of cytomegalovirus exposure and HLA in healthy donors (TCRdb year 2017). The study in broad terms: According to an earlier analysis of a few hundred of the donors, about 179 million T cells yielded some 120 million unique TCR beta sequences and 250 to 350 Gb of sequence data. A later analysis re-analyzed previously published TCR beta repertoires from 650 to 800 donors and added high-resolution HLA genotyping to study TCR occurrence patterns. Class I and class II HLA loci were covered by the typing at four-digit resolution. Of the approximately 400 genotyped donors, approximately 83% fell in the genetic ancestry cluster associated with self-reported Caucasian donors. The number of donors typed differed by locus, with about 629-630 for A, B, C, DRB1 and DQB1, around 560 for DQA1, over 600 for DPA1, and some 470 for DPB1. In an earlier analysis of roughly 540 of the donors, high-throughput TCR beta sequencing was used to judge whether each TCR beta V gene segment behaved as functional or pseudogenic. In addition to the first cohort of around 670 subjects, a separate validation cohort of around 110 different subjects was used. Using immunosequencing, the study profiled T cell repertoires from 640 or so subjects and related those repertoires to cytomegalovirus serostatus. On average, around 200,000 unique TCR beta nucleotide sequences were sequenced per donor among several hundred genotyped donors of the cohort, with roughly 18% of those sequences being non-productive. Approximately 310 gigabases of sequencing data and roughly 90 million unique TCR sequences were included in an early release covering about 700 HLA-typed donors. Five DR-DQ haplotypes were handled as single units for association and clustering because linkage in the cohort was strong. To predict cytomegalovirus infection status, the study brought together high-throughput TCR immunosequencing, statistical association of individual TCRs with disease status, and machine learning. All discovery cohort repertoires had been generated on a single sequencing platform. The study aimed to test whether cataloging public T cell receptors could reveal signatures of past pathogen exposure. A later genetic analysis took genome-wide SNP genotypes for about 55% of the roughly 670 donors and used that subset as a discovery cohort. The later analysis used no new phenotypic data to find candidate immune exposures, relying instead on TCR beta sequences and their occurrence across donors. Donor age, sex, ethnicity and CMV serostatus were compiled together with the repertoire data. On the study overall, not on this receptor specifically: In a later analysis, several top co-occurrence clusters were reported to appear linked to parvovirus B19, influenza, CMV and Epstein-Barr virus. A later analysis found that TCR association rates varied across HLA loci, with DRB1 alleles showing the most associated TCRs and HLA-C alleles the fewest. Some IMGT-functional V segments, including TRBV6-2 and TRBV6-3, could not be distinguished by the 87-base-pair reads and were therefore excluded. The study gave a list of around 170 TCR beta chains associated with cytomegalovirus. Because HLA typing was unavailable for some donors at each locus, only the typed subset was used in association tests. In a later analysis, about 16,000 TCR beta sequences were associated with specific HLA alleles at a false discovery rate of 0.05. A further reported finding was that TCR beta sequences accurately predicted the HLA-A and HLA-B alleles for most subjects in the first cohort. A cluster of highly shared sequence variants was judged likely to represent a technical artifact of the sequencing pipeline. A few of the identified cytomegalovirus-associated TCR beta chains were confirmed in vitro to be specific for cytomegalovirus antigens. While some public TCRs were present in many individuals, most TCR sequences turned up only very rarely across donors. In an earlier analysis of 450 to 750 of the donors, most TCR beta V segments appeared in productive rearrangements about 87% or about 30% of the time, broadly matching IMGT annotations. Compared with equally common non-associated chains, HLA-associated TCR beta chains in a later analysis were more clonally expanded and had lower generation probabilities. Assigning TCR associations to individual alleles was difficult when HLA alleles, especially DR and DQ, strongly co-occurred. Correlated functional status among segregating V segments might be attributable to linkage disequilibrium, but an unknown experimental factor could not be ruled out. Presence/absence analyses assumed roughly uniform sequencing depth across donors, an assumption that may not hold. This cohort had only TCR beta chains sequenced, and the lack of alpha or paired-chain data limited which features could be detected. For the cohort, immune exposure information was limited to CMV serostatus. A later analysis found that most CMV-associated TCR beta chains appeared HLA-restricted, with HLA associations seemingly driven largely by CMV exposure. It was suggested by the authors that the approach could potentially be generalized to other disease states and immunological phenotypes. Cytomegalovirus status was reported to be diagnosed by the classifier with high specificity and sensitivity in both the original and validation cohorts. An association between a missense DCLRE1C variant and V-gene and J-gene trimming of TCR beta chains was found in a later genetic analysis and replicated in an independent cohort. Seventeen rarely observed V segments, including chromosome 9 orphons, were excluded from the earlier analysis of some 590 of the donors because counts were too low. According to a later genetic analysis, donors in an Asian-associated ancestry cluster had fewer N-insertions in productive TCRs than the approximately 630-donor mean.

Between the V and J ends, shortened by 1 base and 5 bases respectively, the junction contains 11 bases. Based on the germline V gene, the CDR1 and CDR2 sequences are SNHLY and FYNNEI. The CDR3 starts with the cysteine, ends with the phenylalanine, and has 14 residues. CDR3 DNA is the only sequence kept; it has 42 bases, read in frame from the first base. The cohort consisted of hundreds of healthy bone marrow donors. Cohort members were all nominally healthy when sampled, although unrecorded immune exposures were likely present. The donor tested CMV seronegative and was one of the 352 seronegative cohort members. Each donor provided a peripheral blood sample, and peripheral blood mononuclear cells were used for TCR beta sequencing. Genomic DNA extraction from the blood cell samples was performed with the Qiagen DNeasy Blood Extraction Kit. To prepare the library, the immunoSEQ multiplex PCR assay was applied. For the multiplex PCR, a mixture combining 60 forward primers for TCR Vbeta segments and 13 reverse primers for TCR Jbeta segments was used. The CDR3 region of rearranged TCR beta genes was amplified from genomic DNA with a multiplex PCR assay. The Illumina HiSeq System was used to sequence the amplified TCR beta libraries as 87-base-pair reads. The paper's processing steps were these. A later analysis tallied 75 million to 95 million unique TCR beta chains across the 666 repertoires, and some 10 million of those chains were shared by two or more donors. Raw reads were error-corrected and collapsed into unique sequences with a nearest-neighbor algorithm that merged closely related sequences to remove PCR and sequencing errors. CDR3 sequences were aligned to IMGT reference sequences to assign V, D and J gene segments. Each retained sequence needed at least a six-nucleotide match to both a V gene segment and a J gene segment. Rearrangements were called productive when the CDR3 lacked stop codons and stayed in frame with V and J; all others were non-productive. CDR3 was defined according to IMGT convention as the region running from the second conserved V-encoded cysteine to the conserved J-encoded phenylalanine. The earlier analysis of 500 to 750 of the donors excluded any sequence lacking an unambiguous match to a single V gene segment. An earlier analysis of 550 to 650 of the donors classified V segments as functional when productive rearrangements were above 56.7% and as segregating when the standard deviation between donors was above 5%. To diagnose cytomegalovirus status from the catalog of TCR beta chain sequences, a statistical classification framework was built. A later analysis assigned V and J genes by comparing TCR nucleotide sequences with IMGT/GENE-DB human TR gene sequences. Using the TCRdist pipeline, a later analysis assigned CDR3 sequences along with most-parsimonious VDJ recombination scenarios. In a later analysis, every TCR beta chain was defined by the combination of its CDR3 amino acid sequence and its V-gene family, and reads without a unique V-gene family were dropped. In a later analysis, a few hundred highly shared, low-generation-probability nucleotide sequences were removed to address suspected cross-contamination and a sequencing artifact. For each public chain, a later analysis derived a clonal expansion index from normalized ranks of inferred template counts within each repertoire. Generation probabilities in a later analysis came from a VDJ recombination model fitted to out-of-frame rearrangements, and those results were checked against IGoR. A later analysis scored TCR-TCR, TCR-HLA and TCR-CMV co-occurrence with hypergeometric tests, applying a repertoire-size bias correction to TCR pairs. False discovery rates were estimated in a later analysis by permuting HLA or CMV assignments 20 times. In a later analysis, co-occurring TCRs were grouped using DBSCAN, with TCRdist sequence similarity added in when clustering inside HLA-allele-positive subsets. Co-occurrence clustering excluded repertoires with fewer than 30,000 or more than 120,000 public chains, plus five with anomalous nucleotide sharing. TCRdb took this table from immuneACCESS and kept in-frame rearrangements with V and J called. Such tables lack part of the clones; where checked against another copy, unresolved V genes explain under half of the gap, and the rest is unexplained. That table furnishes V, J and clone size, whereas the DNA furnished D and trimming. For this sample there are 220,000 or so clones; more than 65% appear just once. 1.7% of the sample is taken by the ten largest.

Comment on this clone: No antigen is known for it. Base qualities are not recorded, but no much larger clone differs from it by a single base.

This TCR came from a man aged 50 or older in good health and CMV-seronegative. Recombination joined TRBV2 with TRBJ1-1; TRBD1 could be the D gene, as 6 bases match. Sequencing was carried out using PBMCs. The sequenced DNA: TGTGCCAGCAGTGAAGAGTGGCAGGGGACTGAAGCTTTCTTT. Its coded protein is CASSEEWQGTEAFF.